Below, 18 T cell receptor beta chains from the same sample are listed, as sequenced in a study of T cells in localized non-small cell lung cancer (dated by TCRdb to 2018 to 2021). Library preparation used the immunoSEQ multiplex PCR assay. Imported from immuneACCESS, the table was reduced by TCRdb to in-frame sequences with V and J called. These copies leave out some clones; in studies compared against another copy, an unresolved V gene accounts for under half, and the cause of the remainder is not known. The sample has tens of thousands of clones on record, around four fifths of them singletons. The ten largest account for 13% of the sample. Sequencing was performed on peripheral blood, taken before any cancer treatment. The receptors were gathered from a female donor over 55 with stage I lung adenocarcinoma.

As DNA, the CDR3 is TGTGCCAGCAGCCTTAGGCGGGAGGGCCGATCAAATGAGCAGTTCTTC. Protein sequence: CASSLRREGRSNEQFF. The gene calls are TRBV7-2 and TRBJ2-1; 9 bases map to TRBD2. J lost 7 bases, V lost 5 bases, and 12 bases had no gene match. The CDR3 spans 16 residues. The germline CDR1 and CDR2 sequences are SGHTA and FQGNSA.

V gene TRBV6-1 combines with J gene TRBJ2-1; 7 bases fit TRBD2. Germline V gene lookup returns CDR1 MNHNS and CDR2 SASEGT. J lost 7 bases, V lost 2 bases, and 14 bases had no gene match. This CDR3 contains 17 residues. The CDR3 sequence is CASSENRGSKGPNEQFF. DNA of the CDR3: TGTGCCAGCAGTGAAAACCGCGGGAGTAAGGGCCCGAATGAGCAGTTCTTC.

J is TRBJ2-7 and V is TRBV6-6, with 9 positions matching TRBD1. Looked up from germline, CDR1 is MNHNY and CDR2 is SVGAGI (reference sequence). V was clipped by 8 bases and J by 1 base; unmatched bases: 9. This CDR3 is 15 amino acids long. CDR3 sequence: CASRTGTGISYEQYF. The CDR3 bases are TGTGCCAGCCGCACCGGGACAGGGATATCCTACGAGCAGTACTTC.

The chain carries TRBV18 and TRBJ1-5, with D unresolved. V lost 4 bases to trimming and J lost 7 bases, with 17 bases between them. This CDR3 region has 15 residues. Germline assignment: CDR1 KGHSH and CDR2 LQKENI. As DNA, the CDR3 is TGTGCCAGCTCACACACTGACCAAACGGGGCAGCCCCAGCATTTT. Translation: CASSHTDQTGQPQHF.

The chain combines TRBV18 with TRBJ2-2; no definite D call. The V and J ends lost 3 bases and 4 bases respectively, with 6 bases between them. Germline CDR1 reads KGHSH; CDR2 reads LQKENI. The length of the CDR3 is 13 residues. The CDR3, as DNA: TGTGCCAGCTCACCGGGGTTCACCGGGGAGCTGTTTTTT. This translates into CASSPGFTGELFF.

This clone was detected only once. This sequence joins TRBV30 and TRBJ2-3; no definite D call. Trimming took off 2 bases at V and 4 bases at J, with 4 bases between the two ends. The length of the CDR3 is 11 residues. CDR1 and CDR2 (germline): GTSNPN, SVGIG (reference sequence). CDR3 region: CAWSRSDTQYF. The CDR3 region has the DNA TGTGCCTGGAGTCGGTCAGATACGCAGTATTTT.

The chain is built from TRBV19 and TRBJ1-5; TRBD1 matches at 11 bases. CDR1 is LNHDA, CDR2 SQIVND, per germline (reference sequence). The V gene end was trimmed by 9 bases and the J gene end by 6 bases; junction bases not matched to a gene: 13. The CDR3 covers 16 residues. The CDR3 protein is CASSKTDRGLVQPQHF. The CDR3 coding sequence is TGTGCCAGCAGCAAGACGGACAGGGGGCTGGTTCAGCCCCAGCATTTT.

The V call is TRBV11-2, the J call TRBJ2-7, with D hard to call. The germline gives CDR1 SGHAT, CDR2 FQNNGV. The CDR3 has 15 amino acids. V was cut by 0 bases and J by 0 bases, with 9 bases left in between. The CDR3: CASSLDSGFSYEQYF. CDR3 coding DNA: TGTGCCAGCAGCTTAGATTCTGGATTCTCCTACGAGCAGTACTTC. The complete variable domain, with remaining parts taken from reference TRBV11-2 and TRBJ2-7, reads EAGVAQSPRYKIIEKRQSVAFWCNPISGHATLYWYQQILGQGPKLLIQFQNNGVVDDSQLPKDRFSAERLKGVDSTLKIQPAKLEDSAVYLCASSLDSGFSYEQYFGPGTRLTVT.

This clone was counted a single time. Other DNA sequences within the sample encode an identical CDR3. The gene calls are TRBV6-1 and TRBJ2-5; perhaps TRBD1 as D (6 bases). With 0 bases removed from V and 5 bases from J, the gap between germline ends came to 16 bases. The CDR3 covers 16 residues. The germline CDR1 and CDR2 sequences are MNHNS and SASEGT. CDR3 in amino acids: CASSEARTARTETQYF. The CDR3 DNA follows: TGTGCCAGCAGTGAAGCGCGGACAGCGAGAACGGAGACCCAGTACTTC.

The chain combines TRBV20-1 with TRBJ2-1, with D perhaps matching TRBD2 (6 bases). Germline V gene lookup returns CDR1 DFQATT and CDR2 SNEGSKA (reference sequence). This CDR3 spans 11 amino acids. V dropped 1 base and J dropped 10 bases, with 8 bases sitting between them. CDR3: CSARALAEQFF. CDR3 nucleotide sequence: TGCAGTGCTAGAGCTCTAGCGGAGCAGTTCTTC.

The V and J genes are TRBV5-1 and TRBJ2-1, with 7 bases matching TRBD1. V was clipped by 3 bases and J by 4 bases; unmatched bases: 10. This CDR3 is 16 amino acids long. Per germline, CDR1 SGHRS and CDR2 YFSETQ. The CDR3 nucleotides read TGCGCCAGCAGCTCACCGCCGGGACAGACTTACAATGAGCAGTTCTTC. This translates into CASSSPPGQTYNEQFF.

This chain uses TRBV11-3 with TRBJ2-3; D is possibly TRBD2 (5 bases). V lost 3 bases and J lost 4, with 14 bases in between. CDR3 size: 15 residues. Germline lookup yields CDR1 SGHNT and CDR2 YENEEA. The CDR3 DNA sequence: TGTGCCAGCAGCTTCGCTCGCGGGTGGGCAGATACGCAGTATTTT. It translates to CASSFARGWADTQYF.

The chain joins TRBV6-1 to TRBJ2-1; 7 bases align to TRBD1. V lost 4 bases to trimming and J lost 1 base; unmatched junction nucleotides: 7. The germline gives CDR1 MNHNS, CDR2 SASEGT. CDR3 length equals 16 residues. CDR3 sequence (DNA): TGTGCCAGCAGTGGGGGACAGCGGACATCCTACAATGAGCAGTTCTTC. Translated, it gives CASSGGQRTSYNEQFF.

The chain employs TRBV6-1 and TRBJ1-2; D is ambiguous. The CDR3 runs 13 residues. Germline V gene sequence: CDR1 MNHNS, CDR2 SASEGT. Trimming pared 6 bases from V and 2 bases from J, leaving 10 bases between. CDR3 coding DNA: TGTGCCAGCAGACCCCGGGAAAACTATGGCTACACCTTC. Translating it yields CASRPRENYGYTF.

The genes are TRBV29-1 and TRBJ1-2; tentatively, D is TRBD1 (5 bases). Germline V gene data show CDR1 as SQVTM and CDR2 as ANQGSEA. Trimming took 7 bases from V and 1 from J, leaving 13 bases between them. The CDR3 has 13 residues. This chain's CDR3 is CSASGAVNYGYTF. CDR3 sequence (DNA): TGCAGCGCTTCTGGGGCTGTTAACTATGGCTACACCTTC.

A few counts support this clone. The CDR3 protein is CSAGRGLRGETQYF. CDR3 in DNA: TGCAGCGCTGGTCGGGGCCTGAGGGGGGAGACCCAGTACTTC. V gene TRBV29-1 combines with J gene TRBJ2-5; possibly TRBD1 for D (6 bases). Trimming took off 7 bases at V and 5 bases at J, with 20 bases between the two ends. This CDR3 comprises 14 residues. Germline V gene sequence: CDR1 SQVTM, CDR2 ANQGSEA.

CDR3 coding DNA: TGTGCCAGCAGCTTGACAGGGAGCAATCAGCCCCAGCATTTT. Translating gives CASSLTGSNQPQHF. The V call is TRBV5-6, the J call TRBJ1-5, with D tentatively TRBD1 (6 bases). From germline, CDR1 is SGHDT and CDR2 YYEEEE. Trimming removed 1 base from V and 1 base from J, with 6 bases in between. This CDR3 spans 14 amino acids. Using reference TRBV5-6 and TRBJ1-5 for the parts outside the CDR3, the full variable domain is DAGVTQSPTHLIKTRGQQVTLRCSPKSGHDTVSWYQQALGQGPQFIFQYYEEEERQRGNFPDRFSGHQFPNYSSELNVNALLLGDSALYLCASSLTGSNQPQHFGDGTRLSIL.

V usage is TRBV28 and J usage is TRBJ1-5; TRBD1 matches at 9 bases. The CDR3 has 15 residues. V dropped 5 bases and J dropped 4; count of bases not matched to a gene: 6. CDR1 is MDHEN, CDR2 SYDVKM, per germline. CDR3 in amino acids: CASSLRDRDNQPQHF. In nucleotides, the CDR3 is TGTGCCAGCAGTCTGCGGGACAGGGATAATCAGCCCCAGCATTTT.